Sequencing of this TCR beta chain was carried out in a study of shared T cell receptors in the human thymus. Sequencing was performed with immunoSEQ multiplex PCR; in TCRdb, only in-frame clones are kept and a portion is missing. The repertoire holds 600,000 to 900,000 clones, 70% to 90% seen once, with roughly 0.01% in the top ten. Germline V gene lookup returns CDR1 SNHLY and CDR2 FYNNEI. V lost 7 bases and J lost 5, with 26 bases in between. The CDR3 spans 17 residues. This sample was shared with a second study, whose subject was human thymus T cells. This second study notes: The donor group consisted of healthy Finnish infants who were having corrective surgery for congenital heart defects. Thymus pieces cut out during corrective heart surgery were the tissue that was used.

Material: thymocytes. The TCR originated in a girl in the first two years of life with a congenital heart defect. The chain uses TRBV2 and TRBJ1-1; tentatively, D is TRBD1 (6 bases). CDR3 protein: CASNPNGGGAIGTEAFF. CDR3 DNA: TGTGCCAGCAACCCGAACGGCGGGGGCGCGATTGGTACTGAAGCTTTCTTT.